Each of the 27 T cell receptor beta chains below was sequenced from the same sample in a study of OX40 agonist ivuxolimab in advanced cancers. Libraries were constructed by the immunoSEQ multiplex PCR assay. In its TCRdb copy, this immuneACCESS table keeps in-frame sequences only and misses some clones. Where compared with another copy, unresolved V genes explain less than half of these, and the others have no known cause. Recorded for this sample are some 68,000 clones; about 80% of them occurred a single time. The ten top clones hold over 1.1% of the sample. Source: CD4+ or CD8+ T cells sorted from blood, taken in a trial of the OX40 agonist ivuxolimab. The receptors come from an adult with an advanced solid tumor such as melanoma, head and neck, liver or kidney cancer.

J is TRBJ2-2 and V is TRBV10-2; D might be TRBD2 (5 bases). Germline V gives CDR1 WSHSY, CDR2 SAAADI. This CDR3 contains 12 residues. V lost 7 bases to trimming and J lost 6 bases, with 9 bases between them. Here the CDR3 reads CASKAGPGELFF. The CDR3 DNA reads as TGCGCCAGCAAGGCGGGCCCCGGGGAGCTGTTTTTT.

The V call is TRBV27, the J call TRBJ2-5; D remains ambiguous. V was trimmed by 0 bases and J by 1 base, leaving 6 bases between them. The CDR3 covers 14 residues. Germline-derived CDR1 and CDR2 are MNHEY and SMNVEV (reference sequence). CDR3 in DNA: TGTGCCAGCAGTTTATCTAGGGCCCAAGAGACCCAGTACTTC. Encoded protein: CASSLSRAQETQYF.

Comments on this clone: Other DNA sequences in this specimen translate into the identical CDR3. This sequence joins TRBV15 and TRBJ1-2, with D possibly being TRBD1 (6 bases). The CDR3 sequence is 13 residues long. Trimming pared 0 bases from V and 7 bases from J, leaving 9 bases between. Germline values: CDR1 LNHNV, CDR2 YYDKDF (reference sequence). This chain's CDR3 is CATSREGAGGYTF. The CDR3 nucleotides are TGTGCCACCAGCAGAGAGGGGGCGGGTGGCTACACCTTC. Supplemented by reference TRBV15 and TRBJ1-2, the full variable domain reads DAMVIQNPRYQVTQFGKPVTLSCSQTLNHNVMYWYQQKSSQAPKLLFHYYDKDFNNEADTPDNFQSRRPNTSFCFLDIRSPGLGDTAMYLCATSREGAGGYTFGSGTRLTVV.

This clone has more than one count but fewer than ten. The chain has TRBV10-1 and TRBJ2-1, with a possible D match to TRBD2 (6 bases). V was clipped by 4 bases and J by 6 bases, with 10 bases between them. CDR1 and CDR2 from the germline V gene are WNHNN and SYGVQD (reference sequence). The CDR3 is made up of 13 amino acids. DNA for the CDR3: TGCGCCAGCAGTGGACTAGGACGCAATGAGCAGTTCTTC. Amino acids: CASSGLGRNEQFF.

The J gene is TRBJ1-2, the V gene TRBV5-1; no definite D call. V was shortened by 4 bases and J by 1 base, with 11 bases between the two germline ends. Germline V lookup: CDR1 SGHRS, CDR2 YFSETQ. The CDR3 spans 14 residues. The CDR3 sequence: CASSLQRLNYGYTF. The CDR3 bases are TGCGCCAGCAGCCTACAGCGACTTAACTATGGCTACACCTTC.

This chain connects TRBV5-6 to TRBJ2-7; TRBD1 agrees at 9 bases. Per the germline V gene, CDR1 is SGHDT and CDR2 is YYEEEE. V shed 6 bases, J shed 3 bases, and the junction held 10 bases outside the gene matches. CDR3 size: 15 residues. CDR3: CASTLSGQGYYEQYF. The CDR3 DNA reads TGTGCCAGCACCCTGTCGGGACAGGGATACTACGAGCAGTACTTC.

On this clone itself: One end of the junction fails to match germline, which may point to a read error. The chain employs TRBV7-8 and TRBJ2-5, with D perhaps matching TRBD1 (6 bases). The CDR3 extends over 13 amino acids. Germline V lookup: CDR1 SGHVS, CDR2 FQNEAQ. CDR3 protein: CASSAGQQEAQYF. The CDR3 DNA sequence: TGTGCCAGCAGCGCCGGACAGCAAGAGGCCCAGTACTTC.

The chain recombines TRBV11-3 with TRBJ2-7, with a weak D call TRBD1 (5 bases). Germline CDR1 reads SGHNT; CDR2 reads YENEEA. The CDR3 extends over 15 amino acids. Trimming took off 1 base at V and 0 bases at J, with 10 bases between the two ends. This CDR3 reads CASSLAVGVSYEQYF. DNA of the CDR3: TGTGCCAGCAGCTTAGCCGTAGGGGTCTCCTACGAGCAGTACTTC.

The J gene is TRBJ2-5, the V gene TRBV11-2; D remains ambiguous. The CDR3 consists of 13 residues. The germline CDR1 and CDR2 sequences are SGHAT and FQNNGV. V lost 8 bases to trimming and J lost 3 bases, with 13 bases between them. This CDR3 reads CASAQLWEETQYF. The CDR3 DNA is TGTGCCAGCGCCCAGCTATGGGAAGAGACCCAGTACTTC. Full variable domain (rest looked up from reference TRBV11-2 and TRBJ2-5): EAGVAQSPRYKIIEKRQSVAFWCNPISGHATLYWYQQILGQGPKLLIQFQNNGVVDDSQLPKDRFSAERLKGVDSTLKIQPAKLEDSAVYLCASAQLWEETQYFGPGTRLLVL.

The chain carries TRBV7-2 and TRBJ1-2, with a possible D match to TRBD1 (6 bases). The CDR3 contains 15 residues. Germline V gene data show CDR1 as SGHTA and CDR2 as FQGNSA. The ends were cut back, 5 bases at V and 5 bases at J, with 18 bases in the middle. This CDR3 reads CASSPGGAGFYGYTF. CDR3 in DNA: TGTGCCAGCAGCCCCGGGGGGGCCGGGTTTTATGGCTACACCTTC.

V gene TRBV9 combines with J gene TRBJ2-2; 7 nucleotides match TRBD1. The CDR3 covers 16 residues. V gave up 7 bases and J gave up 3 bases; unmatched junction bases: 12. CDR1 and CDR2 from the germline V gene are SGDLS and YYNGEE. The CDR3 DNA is TGTGCCAGCGTACCTTTGGGGACAGCCTACACCGGGGAGCTGTTTTTT. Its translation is CASVPLGTAYTGELFF.

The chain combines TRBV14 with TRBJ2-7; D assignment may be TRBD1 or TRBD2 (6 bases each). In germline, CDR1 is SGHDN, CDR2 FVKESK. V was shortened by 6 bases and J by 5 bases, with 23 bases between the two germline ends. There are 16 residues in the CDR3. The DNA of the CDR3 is TGTGCCAGCAGTCTACACTCTGGCAGGGGAGGCAACGAGCAGTACTTC. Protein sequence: CASSLHSGRGGNEQYF. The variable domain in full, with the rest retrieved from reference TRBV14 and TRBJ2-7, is EAGVTQFPSHSVIEKGQTVTLRCDPISGHDNLYWYRRVMGKEIKFLLHFVKESKQDESGMPNNRFLAERTGGTYSTLKVQPAELEDSGVYFCASSLHSGRGGNEQYFGPGTRLTVT.

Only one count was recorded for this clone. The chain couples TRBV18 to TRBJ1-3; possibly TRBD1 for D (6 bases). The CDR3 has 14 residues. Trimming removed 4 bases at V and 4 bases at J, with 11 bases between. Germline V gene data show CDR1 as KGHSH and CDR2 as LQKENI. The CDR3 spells CASSLGTSGNTIYF. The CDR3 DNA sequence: TGTGCCAGCTCACTAGGGACATCCGGAAACACCATATATTTT.

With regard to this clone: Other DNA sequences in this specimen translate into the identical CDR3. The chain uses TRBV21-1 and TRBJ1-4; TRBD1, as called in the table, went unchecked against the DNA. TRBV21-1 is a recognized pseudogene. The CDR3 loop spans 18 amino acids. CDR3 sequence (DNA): TGTGCCAGCAACCACACCGGGAGACAGGGTAGGAATAATGAAAAACTGTTTTTT. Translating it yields CASNHTGRQGRNNEKLFF.

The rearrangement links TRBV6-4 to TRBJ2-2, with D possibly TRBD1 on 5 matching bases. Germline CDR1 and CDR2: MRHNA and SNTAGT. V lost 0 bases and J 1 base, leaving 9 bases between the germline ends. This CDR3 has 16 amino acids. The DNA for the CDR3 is TGTGCCAGCAGTGACTCGATAGGGGTGAACACCGGGGAGCTGTTTTTT. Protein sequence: CASSDSIGVNTGELFF.

This chain's CDR3 is CASGRGTAYEQYF. Written as DNA, the CDR3 is TGTGCCAGCGGACGGGGCACAGCCTACGAGCAGTACTTC. The V gene is TRBV28, the J gene TRBJ2-7; D may correspond to TRBD1 or TRBD2 (5 bases each). Germline CDR1 reads MDHEN; CDR2 reads SYDVKM. V lost 8 bases and J 2 bases, leaving 13 bases between the germline ends. The CDR3 is 13 amino acids.

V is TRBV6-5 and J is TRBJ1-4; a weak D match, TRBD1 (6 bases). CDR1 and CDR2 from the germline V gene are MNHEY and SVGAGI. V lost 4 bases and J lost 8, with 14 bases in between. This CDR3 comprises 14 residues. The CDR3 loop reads CASSSFRGSEKLFF. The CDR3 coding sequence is TGTGCCAGCAGTTCATTCAGGGGTTCAGAAAAACTGTTTTTT.

The CDR3 bases are TGTGCCAGCAGTTACCCATCAACAGGGTTGGCTAATGAGCAGTTCTTC. The encoded protein is CASSYPSTGLANEQFF. V is TRBV6-6 and J is TRBJ2-1, with a possible D match to TRBD1 (6 bases). The CDR3 spans 16 residues. With 2 bases removed from V and 7 bases from J, the gap between germline ends came to 18 bases. Germline-derived CDR1 and CDR2 are MNHNY and SVGAGI (reference sequence).

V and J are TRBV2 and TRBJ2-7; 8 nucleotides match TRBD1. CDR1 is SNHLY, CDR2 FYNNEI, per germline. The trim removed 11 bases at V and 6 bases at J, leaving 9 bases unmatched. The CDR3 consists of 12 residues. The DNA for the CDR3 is TGTGCCCGATCGACAGGGGCGGGCGAGCAGTACTTC. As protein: CARSTGAGEQYF.

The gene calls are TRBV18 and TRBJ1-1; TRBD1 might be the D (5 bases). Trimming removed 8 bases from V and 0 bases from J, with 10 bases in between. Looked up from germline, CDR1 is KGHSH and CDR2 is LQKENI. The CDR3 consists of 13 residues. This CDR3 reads CASGAGMNTEAFF. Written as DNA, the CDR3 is TGTGCCAGCGGGGCAGGGATGAACACTGAAGCTTTCTTT.

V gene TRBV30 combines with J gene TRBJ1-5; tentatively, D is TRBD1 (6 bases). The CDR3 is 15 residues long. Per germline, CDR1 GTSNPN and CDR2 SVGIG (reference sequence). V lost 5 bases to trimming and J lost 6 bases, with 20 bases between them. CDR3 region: CAWSTGTLTGQPQHF. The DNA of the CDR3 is TGTGCCTGGTCGACAGGAACTTTAACAGGTCAGCCCCAGCATTTT.

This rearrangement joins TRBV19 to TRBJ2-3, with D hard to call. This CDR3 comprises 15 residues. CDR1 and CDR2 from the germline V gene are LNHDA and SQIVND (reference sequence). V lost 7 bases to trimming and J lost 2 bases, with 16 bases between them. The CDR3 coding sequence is TGTGCCAGTATGTCGGTGCAGGCGAACACAGATACGCAGTATTTT. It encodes CASMSVQANTDTQYF.

The CDR3 nucleotides read TGTGCCAGCAGTGAATATTGGACAGGGGAGTCACCCCTCCACTTT. This gives the protein CASSEYWTGESPLHF. The chain links TRBV6-1 to TRBJ1-6; 9 bases align to TRBD1. The length of the CDR3 is 15 residues. V lost 2 bases and J lost 10; bases outside the gene matches: 6. Germline V gene data show CDR1 as MNHNS and CDR2 as SASEGT.

Written as DNA, the CDR3 is TGTGCCAGCTCACCTCAAAGCGGGGGGGTGAACAATGAGCAGTTCTTC. Amino acid sequence: CASSPQSGGVNNEQFF. This chain connects TRBV18 to TRBJ2-1, with TRBD2 identical over 10 bases. J lost 5 bases, V lost 3 bases, and 7 bases had no gene match. Germline lookup yields CDR1 KGHSH and CDR2 LQKENI. This CDR3 has 16 amino acids.

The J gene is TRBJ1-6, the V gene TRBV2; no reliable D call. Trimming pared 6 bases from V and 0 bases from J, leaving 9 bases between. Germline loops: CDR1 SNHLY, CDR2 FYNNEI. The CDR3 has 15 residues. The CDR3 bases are TGTGCCAGCAGACAGACAAGCTCCTATAATTCACCCCTCCACTTT. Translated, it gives CASRQTSSYNSPLHF.

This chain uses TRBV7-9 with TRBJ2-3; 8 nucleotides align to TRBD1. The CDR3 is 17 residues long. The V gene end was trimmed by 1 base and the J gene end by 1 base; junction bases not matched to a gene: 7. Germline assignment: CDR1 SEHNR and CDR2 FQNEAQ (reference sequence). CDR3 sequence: CASSLGGTGGGTDTQYF. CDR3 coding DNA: TGTGCCAGCAGCTTAGGTGGGACAGGAGGCGGCACAGATACGCAGTATTTT.

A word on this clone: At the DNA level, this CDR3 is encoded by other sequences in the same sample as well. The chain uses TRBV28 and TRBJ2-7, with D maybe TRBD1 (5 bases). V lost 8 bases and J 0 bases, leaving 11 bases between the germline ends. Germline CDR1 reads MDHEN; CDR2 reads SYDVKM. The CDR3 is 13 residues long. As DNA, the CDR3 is TGTGCCAGCGGGGCAGGGTCCTCCTACGAGCAGTACTTC. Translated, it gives CASGAGSSYEQYF.